This entry lists 17 T cell receptor beta chains sequenced from one sample in a study of blood T cell repertoires in COVID-19. Assay used: immunoSEQ multiplex PCR; TCRdb lists only in-frame clones, some missing. The table includes 250,000 to 350,000 clones, around 90% detected once. Sequencing input: PBMCs or T cells enriched from blood (not recorded which). Every receptor here comes from a woman aged 40 to 49 who had recovered from COVID-19.

The chain employs TRBV6-2 or TRBV6-3 and TRBJ2-1; 13 bases agree with TRBD2. The germline gives CDR1 MNHEY, CDR2 SVGEGT. J lost 6 bases, V lost 6 bases, and 14 bases had no gene match. This CDR3 contains 18 residues. The CDR3 nucleotides read TGTGCCAGCAGCCGGACTAGCGGGAGTCGTCGTTTTCGCAATGAGCAGTTCTTC. Translated: CASSRTSGSRRFRNEQFF.

The genes are TRBV18 and TRBJ2-7; TRBD2 might be the D (6 bases). V was trimmed by 0 bases and J by 5 bases, leaving 11 bases between them. Germline values: CDR1 KGHSH, CDR2 LQKENI. The CDR3 contains 14 residues. The CDR3: CASSPPNRGNEQYF. As DNA, the CDR3 is TGTGCCAGCTCACCACCGAATCGGGGGAACGAGCAGTACTTC.

The V and J genes are TRBV28 and TRBJ2-5; D may be TRBD1 (5 bases). Germline CDR1 is MDHEN and CDR2 is SYDVKM. This CDR3 is 15 amino acids long. V shed 3 bases and J shed 5 bases, with 16 bases lying between them. The CDR3 reads CASSFVGVPSETQYF. DNA of the CDR3: TGTGCCAGCAGTTTCGTAGGGGTTCCTTCTGAGACCCAGTACTTC.

The V call is TRBV7-3, the J call TRBJ1-1, with a weak D call TRBD1 (5 bases). The CDR3 has 14 amino acids. Trimming removed 0 bases at V and 1 base at J, with 6 bases between. Germline V lookup: CDR1 SGHTA, CDR2 FQGTGA. The CDR3 loop is CASSLTGPNTEAFF. CDR3 in DNA: TGTGCCAGCAGCTTAACGGGGCCGAACACTGAAGCTTTCTTT.

The chain uses TRBV30 and TRBJ1-2; 9 bases map to TRBD1. The CDR3 is made up of 14 amino acids. The ends lost 4 bases at V and 5 bases at J; junction bases unmatched: 8. The germline gives CDR1 GTSNPN, CDR2 SVGIG (reference sequence). In DNA form, the CDR3 reads TGTGCCTGGATCCCCGACAGGGGGATTTATGGCTACACCTTC. This sequence encodes CAWIPDRGIYGYTF.

The rearrangement links TRBV27 to TRBJ1-5, with 8 positions matching TRBD1. CDR1 and CDR2 (germline): MNHEY, SMNVEV (reference sequence). This CDR3 region has 16 residues. The trim removed 4 bases at V and 0 bases at J, leaving 5 bases unmatched. DNA for the CDR3: TGTGCCAGCAGTTCCCAGGGGGCCTATAGCAATCAGCCCCAGCATTTT. It yields the protein CASSSQGAYSNQPQHF.

This clone turned up a few times. This rearrangement joins TRBV9 to TRBJ2-2; possibly TRBD2 for D (6 bases). This CDR3 is built from 16 residues. Trimming shortened V by 4 bases and J by 0 bases, and 13 bases separated the two germline ends. Germline-derived CDR1 and CDR2 are SGDLS and YYNGEE. This CDR3 reads CASSPWGDPNTGELFF. CDR3 bases: TGTGCCAGCAGCCCTTGGGGGGACCCGAACACCGGGGAGCTGTTTTTT.

This clone was counted once. The V gene is TRBV7-2, the J gene TRBJ2-5; a possible D gene is TRBD2 (6 bases). The germline CDR1 and CDR2 sequences are SGHTA and FQGNSA. V gave up 5 bases and J gave up 7 bases, with 20 bases separating them. CDR3 length: 15 amino acids. The CDR3 sequence is CASSPAGLMGGTQYF. The DNA for the CDR3 is TGTGCCAGCAGCCCCGCGGGGCTCATGGGGGGGACCCAGTACTTC. Combining the CDR3 with reference TRBV7-2 and TRBJ2-5 gives the whole variable domain GAGVSQSPSNKVTEKGKDVELRCDPISGHTALYWYRQSLGQGLEFLIYFQGNSAPDKSGLPSDRFSAERTGGSVSTLTIQRTQQEDSAVYLCASSPAGLMGGTQYFGPGTRLLVL.

The chain has TRBV5-6 and TRBJ1-4; D possibly corresponds to TRBD1 (6 bases). The length of the CDR3 is 14 residues. CDR1 and CDR2 from the germline V gene are SGHDT and YYEEEE. V lost 3 bases, J lost 8 bases, and 14 bases lay in between. The DNA for the CDR3 is TGTGCCAGCAGCTCCAGAGCCGGGACAGAAAAACTGTTTTTT. Amino acids: CASSSRAGTEKLFF.

The genes are TRBV24-1 and TRBJ2-7, with TRBD1 matching over 8 bases. Trimming at V came to 7 bases and at J to 4 bases, leaving 11 bases not matched to a gene. The germline V gene encodes CDR1 KGHDR and CDR2 SFDVKD. The CDR3 sequence is 15 residues long. This chain's CDR3 is CATRRLTGERYEQYF. Written as DNA, the CDR3 is TGTGCCACCAGGAGGTTGACAGGGGAAAGGTACGAGCAGTACTTC.

The chain links TRBV7-2 to TRBJ2-7, with TRBD2 as a possible D gene (6 bases). The CDR3 runs 19 residues. Germline CDR1 is SGHTA and CDR2 is FQGNSA. V lost 5 bases to trimming and J lost 5 bases, with 31 bases between them. DNA of the CDR3: TGTGCCAGCAGCCCACTTAGGGAGAGGGAGGTCCCATTTGAGGACGAGCAGTACTTC. Amino acid sequence: CASSPLREREVPFEDEQYF.

This chain links TRBV7-2 with TRBJ1-1; D is possibly TRBD1 (6 bases). The CDR3 is 15 residues long. V was cut by 6 bases and J by 1 base, with 15 bases left in between. Germline V gene data show CDR1 as SGHTA and CDR2 as FQGNSA. CDR3: CASRRGGVGNTEAFF. The CDR3 DNA reads as TGTGCCAGCAGACGAGGGGGTGTGGGGAACACTGAAGCTTTCTTT.

The chain employs TRBV4-1 and TRBJ2-7, with D possibly being TRBD1 (5 bases). V was pared by 0 bases and J by 1 base, with 13 bases between. The CDR3 extends over 16 amino acids. Germline-derived CDR1 and CDR2 are MGHRA and YSYEKL. For the CDR3, the DNA is TGCGCCAGCAGCCAAGATAAGGCAGGGCTGTCCTACGAGCAGTACTTC. Translation gives CASSQDKAGLSYEQYF.

V is TRBV6-5 and J is TRBJ1-6; 7 bases agree with TRBD1. CDR3 length: 13 residues. Germline V CDR1 and CDR2: MNHEY, SVGAGI. Unmatched junction bases numbered 3, after V lost 8 bases and J lost 5 bases. This CDR3 is CASRGTDNSPLHF. The DNA for the CDR3 is TGTGCCAGCCGGGGGACAGATAATTCACCCCTCCACTTT.

The V call is TRBV13, the J call TRBJ1-2; weak D call: TRBD1 (5 bases). The length of the CDR3 is 16 residues. Germline V CDR1 and CDR2: PRHDT, FYEKMQ (reference sequence). The ends were cut back, 5 bases at V and 8 bases at J, with 24 bases in the middle. The CDR3 sequence is CASSQYIPGHSDGYTF. The CDR3 DNA follows: TGTGCCAGCAGCCAGTATATTCCAGGGCATTCCGACGGCTACACCTTC.

On this clone itself: Additional DNA sequences in this sample encode the identical CDR3. The chain joins TRBV7-9 to TRBJ2-5; the D gene is possibly TRBD2 (6 bases). The germline CDR1 and CDR2 sequences are SEHNR and FQNEAQ (reference sequence). The length of the CDR3 is 13 residues. The V end was cut by 5 bases, the J end by 4 bases, with 11 bases between. CDR3 sequence (DNA): TGTGCCAGCAGCCCTCGGGGAGGAGAGACCCAGTACTTC. It codes for CASSPRGGETQYF.

On this clone: The sample holds other DNA sequences that translate to the same CDR3. The chain couples TRBV7-3 to TRBJ2-1; 10 bases are a match to TRBD2. The germline CDR1 and CDR2 sequences are SGHTA and FQGTGA. With V trimmed by 5 bases and J by 10 bases, 5 bases remained unmatched. CDR3 length: 13 amino acids. CDR3 sequence: CASSVGLAEEQFF. DNA of the CDR3: TGTGCCAGCAGCGTCGGACTAGCGGAAGAGCAGTTCTTC.